This TCR beta chain derives from a study of blood T cell repertoires in COVID-19. At the level of the study: Samples came from the United States, Italy and Spain, spanning acute and convalescent COVID-19. Nucleic acid was either cDNA or gDNA, and it came from T cells, B-cell-depleted T cells, or PBMCs.

In the original workflow: Amplification of reference gene primers provided the estimated nucleated cell counts. Clones were read by immunoSEQ multiplex PCR, and TCRdb kept only the in-frame ones, dropping some. D and trimming were read from the DNA, whereas the V and J calls and clone size are those reported in that table. The sample has tens of thousands of clones; 80% to 90% are singletons. Germline loops: CDR1 LGHNA, CDR2 YSLEER. CDR3 size: 15 residues. The ends were cut back, 0 bases at V and 1 base at J, with 6 bases in the middle. Sequences were obtained from peripheral blood. The chain has TRBV4-3 and TRBJ2-2, with D perhaps matching TRBD1 (5 bases). The sequence was collected from a human donor in a cohort sampled during active COVID-19. The CDR3 coding sequence is TGCGCCAGCAGCCAAGATAGGGGGAACACCGGGGAGCTGTTTTTT. Residues: CASSQDRGNTGELFF.